Below are 27 T cell receptor beta chains sequenced from a single sample in a study of patients and donors after allogeneic stem cell transplantation (dated by TCRdb to 2018 to 2021). Libraries came from RT-PCR. The sample was run on a NextSeq 550. In-frame beta chains were kept once TCRdb had trimmed the public reads at Q25 with fastp and called clones with MiXCR. When rows share a CDR3 protein, they turn into one entry using the most common DNA and genes. Across this sample there are approximately 210,000 distinct CDR3 sequences, with 35% to 50% seen only once. The leading ten clones occupy about 35% of the sample. Sequences were obtained from blood, either unsorted or a sorted T cell fraction (not recorded which). The origin of the receptors is a human donor who was either an allogeneic HSCT recipient or a stem cell or donor lymphocyte infusion donor (not recorded which). It is not recorded whose cells these are; they may come from a transplant donor.

This rearrangement joins TRBV5-1 to TRBJ2-1, with TRBD2 identical over 9 bases. Germline V gene data show CDR1 as SGHRS and CDR2 as YFSETQ. The CDR3 is made up of 14 amino acids. Germline trimming cut 0 bases from V and 8 bases from J; bases unmatched to any gene: 3. The DNA for the CDR3 is TGCGCCAGCAGCTTGGGCGGGAGGGCGTATGAGCAGTTCTTC. Protein sequence: CASSLGGRAYEQFF.

The chain recombines TRBV6-6 with TRBJ1-1; tentatively, D is TRBD1 (5 bases). Trimming left V 7 bases short and J 0 bases short, with 12 bases between. The CDR3 consists of 14 residues. In germline, CDR1 is MNHNY, CDR2 SVGAGI (reference sequence). CDR3 region: CASTGTGMNTEAFF. The CDR3 DNA follows: TGTGCCAGCACAGGAACAGGCATGAACACTGAAGCTTTCTTT.

The chain is built from TRBV21-1 and TRBJ2-7; TRBD2 is the table's D call and was not checked against the DNA. TRBV21-1 is annotated as a pseudogene. This CDR3 spans 13 amino acids. The CDR3 reads CASRGSAYYEQYF. CDR3 DNA sequence: TGTGCCAGCAGAGGTAGCGCTTACTACGAGCAGTACTTC.

The V call is TRBV6-5, the J call TRBJ1-1; D gene uncertain. CDR3 size: 12 residues. CDR1 is MNHEY and CDR2 is SVGAGI in the germline V gene. The V end was cut by 8 bases, the J end by 3 bases, with 10 bases between. The CDR3: CASAGTHTEAFF. CDR3 nucleotides: TGTGCCAGCGCGGGTACGCACACTGAAGCTTTCTTT.

V and J are TRBV12-3 or TRBV12-4 and TRBJ1-5; possible D gene TRBD1, 5 bases. This CDR3 contains 15 residues. Trimming took 2 bases from V and 6 from J, leaving 14 bases between them. The CDR3 DNA follows: TGTGCCAGCAGTTTAAGACCAGGGAATGGTCAGCCCCAGCATTTT. This gives the protein CASSLRPGNGQPQHF.

The genes are TRBV28 and TRBJ1-5; possibly TRBD1 for D (5 bases). Trimming removed 6 bases from V and 2 bases from J, with 14 bases in between. Germline assignment: CDR1 MDHEN and CDR2 SYDVKM. This CDR3 is built from 15 residues. The CDR3 region is CASSQGSTGNQPQHF. DNA of the CDR3: TGTGCCAGCAGCCAAGGGTCGACAGGCAATCAGCCCCAGCATTTT.

This clonotype was observed a handful of times. This chain links TRBV29-1 with TRBJ1-2; 8 positions match TRBD1. Germline CDR1 reads SQVTM; CDR2 reads ANQGSEA. The junction had 6 bases not matched to a gene; V was cut back by 7 bases and J by 2 bases. The CDR3 loop spans 13 amino acids. The CDR3 DNA is TGCAGCGCCCAGCACAGGGGGAACTATGGCTACACCTTC. Its translation: CSAQHRGNYGYTF.

This clonotype has only a few counts. The chain links TRBV12-3 or TRBV12-4 to TRBJ2-2, with D maybe TRBD1 (5 bases). This CDR3 is built from 15 residues. V was cut by 2 bases and J by 4 bases, with 11 bases left in between. CDR3 DNA: TGTGCCAGCAGTTTAAATCAGGGAACCACCGGGGAGCTGTTTTTT. It translates to CASSLNQGTTGELFF.

The chain has TRBV7-6 and TRBJ2-3, with 9 nucleotides matching TRBD2. Germline CDR1 and CDR2: SGHVS and FNYEAQ. After removal of 3 bases from V and 2 bases from J, the junction contained 3 bases not matched to a gene. This CDR3 has 15 residues. In DNA, the CDR3 is TGTGCCAGCAGCTTCTTAGCGGGAGACACAGATACGCAGTATTTT. Protein sequence: CASSFLAGDTDTQYF.

This sequence joins TRBV27 and TRBJ2-1, with TRBD2 identical over 7 bases. V was clipped by 1 base and J by 4 bases; unmatched bases: 7. Germline-derived CDR1 and CDR2 are MNHEY and SMNVEV (reference sequence). This CDR3 region has 16 residues. This CDR3 reads CASSLYGTNIYNEQFF. CDR3 coding DNA: TGTGCCAGCAGTTTATACGGGACTAACATTTACAATGAGCAGTTCTTC.

The chain has TRBV29-1 and TRBJ1-5, with D perhaps TRBD1 (5 bases). This CDR3 is built from 13 residues. The germline V and J ends were trimmed by 4 bases and 6 bases, with 13 bases remaining between them. Per germline, CDR1 SQVTM and CDR2 ANQGSEA. DNA for the CDR3: TGCAGCGTTGGACAGACTGGGGGTCAGCCCCAGCATTTT. It codes for CSVGQTGGQPQHF.

CDR3 sequence reads: CASSLTGLAGNEQFF. The DNA for the CDR3 is TGCGCCAGCAGCTTGACTGGACTAGCGGGAAATGAGCAGTTCTTC. The rearrangement uses TRBV5-1 and TRBJ2-1; 12 nucleotides line up with TRBD2. J was trimmed by 7 bases and V by 1 base; bases with no gene match: 3. In germline, CDR1 is SGHRS, CDR2 YFSETQ. This CDR3 spans 15 amino acids. The entire variable domain, with the rest obtained from reference TRBV5-1 and TRBJ2-1, is as follows: KAGVTQTPRYLIKTRGQQVTLSCSPISGHRSVSWYQQTPGQGLQFLFEYFSETQRNKGNFPGRFSGRQFSNSRSEMNVSTLELGDSALYLCASSLTGLAGNEQFFGPGTRLTVL.

The table lists this clonotype with a few counts. The genes are TRBV21-1 and TRBJ1-1; TRBD1, the table's D call, lacks a check against the DNA. TRBV21-1 is given as a pseudogene. The CDR3 runs 15 residues. The CDR3 nucleotides read TGTGCCAGCAGCAAAGCTGACAGGGCTAGCACTGAAGCTTTCTTT. Translation gives CASSKADRASTEAFF.

This clonotype was seen more than once but under ten times. The J gene is TRBJ1-1, the V gene TRBV12-3 or TRBV12-4; weak D call: TRBD1 (5 bases). The CDR3 covers 17 residues. Trimming took off 8 bases at V and 0 bases at J, with 22 bases between the two ends. For the CDR3, the DNA is TGTGCCAGCTTCCCGGGACGCGGTTTAGGTATGAACACTGAAGCTTTCTTT. Translation: CASFPGRGLGMNTEAFF.

The chain employs TRBV4-1 and TRBJ2-3, with 10 bases that match TRBD1. Unmatched junction bases numbered 4, after V lost 0 bases and J lost 1 base. In germline, CDR1 is MGHRA, CDR2 YSYEKL. The CDR3 contains 17 residues. CDR3 sequence reads: CASSQEVGTGGTDTQYF. CDR3 DNA: TGCGCCAGCAGCCAAGAAGTCGGGACAGGGGGCACAGATACGCAGTATTTT.

This clonotype was counted ten times or more. The chain recombines TRBV6-5 with TRBJ1-3; unclear D gene. V lost 0 bases to trimming and J lost 4 bases, with 16 bases between them. This CDR3 contains 17 residues. Germline CDR1 reads MNHEY; CDR2 reads SVGAGI. The CDR3 DNA follows: TGTGCCAGCAGTTACTCTTTGGAGATCGGGAGCGGAAACACCATATATTTT. Its translation is CASSYSLEIGSGNTIYF.

This chain connects TRBV5-1 to TRBJ2-1; D possibly corresponds to TRBD2 (6 bases). CDR3 size: 14 residues. Germline V gene data show CDR1 as SGHRS and CDR2 as YFSETQ. Between the trimmed V and J ends, which lost 7 bases and 3 bases, there was a span of 14 bases. CDR3 protein: CASSSASDYNEQFF. The CDR3 nucleotides are TGCGCCAGCTCCTCTGCTAGCGACTACAATGAGCAGTTCTTC.

The chain links TRBV7-9 to TRBJ1-2; D is unclear. The CDR3 covers 15 residues. The V gene lost 1 base and the J gene lost 2 bases, with 11 bases spanning the gap. Germline loops: CDR1 SEHNR, CDR2 FQNEAQ (reference sequence). The CDR3 DNA reads as TGTGCCAGCAGCTTAGGCGTCAGACTGAACTATGGCTACACCTTC. Its protein is CASSLGVRLNYGYTF.

V gene TRBV25-1 combines with J gene TRBJ1-2; 9 positions match TRBD1. The CDR3 loop spans 14 amino acids. Germline trimming cut 4 bases from V and 5 bases from J; bases unmatched to any gene: 5. Germline lookup yields CDR1 MGHDK and CDR2 SYGVNS. CDR3 nucleotide sequence: TGTGCCAGCAGTGGGACAGGGGTCAGGTATGGCTACACCTTC. Protein sequence: CASSGTGVRYGYTF.

This clonotype occurred a few times. The V call is TRBV6-5, the J call TRBJ1-1, with D unclear. This CDR3 has 13 residues. Germline V gene data show CDR1 as MNHEY and CDR2 as SVGAGI. V was pared by 10 bases and J by 3 bases, with 15 bases between. The CDR3 region is CATTQHVDTEAFF. In DNA form, the CDR3 reads TGTGCCACTACTCAACACGTGGACACTGAAGCTTTCTTT.

The V call is TRBV15, the J call TRBJ2-7, with 7 positions matching TRBD1. Per germline, CDR1 LNHNV and CDR2 YYDKDF (reference sequence). The V segment lost 3 bases and the J segment 5 bases; nucleotides outside the gene matches: 4. CDR3 length: 13 residues. CDR3: CATSREQGNEQYF. The CDR3 DNA is TGTGCCACCAGCAGGGAACAGGGGAACGAGCAGTACTTC.

V and J are TRBV27 and TRBJ1-4, with a tentative D call TRBD1 (6 bases). With 6 bases removed from V and 12 bases from J, the gap between germline ends came to 23 bases. Germline CDR1 is MNHEY and CDR2 is SMNVEV (reference sequence). The CDR3 runs to 15 residues. CDR3 sequence: CASSLTRGAPRELFF. CDR3 DNA sequence: TGTGCCAGCAGCCTAACGCGGGGGGCGCCCCGCGAACTGTTTTTT.

The CDR3 reads CSADRTNTGELFF. CDR3 nucleotides: TGCAGTGCGGACAGGACGAACACCGGGGAGCTGTTTTTT. The V call is TRBV20-1, the J call TRBJ2-2; 7 nucleotides align to TRBD1. The ends lost 6 bases at V and 0 bases at J; junction bases unmatched: 1. This CDR3 comprises 13 residues. The V gene's germline CDR1 is DFQATT and CDR2 SNEGSKA (reference sequence).

This sequence joins TRBV28 and TRBJ1-3, with TRBD1 matching 7 bases. This CDR3 is 17 amino acids long. The V and J ends lost 5 bases and 0 bases, in that order; junction bases with no gene match: 10. CDR1 is MDHEN and CDR2 is SYDVKM in the germline V gene. The CDR3 protein is CASSTPRGRDSGNTIYF. CDR3 nucleotide sequence: TGTGCCAGCAGTACTCCAAGGGGGCGCGACTCTGGAAACACCATATATTTT.

Turning to this clonotype: Likely a read error: the CDR3 ends without its conserved phenylalanine or tryptophan. The limits of the CDR3 on the DNA are not certain, so only TCRdb's listed CDR3 is given. V usage is TRBV5-1 and J usage is TRBJ1-4; the table's D call TRBD1 went unverified against the DNA. The germline CDR1 and CDR2 sequences are SGHRS and YFSETQ. From its first to its last residue, the CDR3 has 12 amino acids. The CDR3 sequence: CASSLGGASRKV.

This clonotype was seen a handful of times. This chain connects TRBV3-1 to TRBJ2-1; 8 bases are shared with TRBD2. CDR1 LGHDT and CDR2 YNNKEL come from the germline V gene (reference sequence). CDR3 size: 16 residues. J lost 10 bases, V lost 2 bases, and 13 bases had no gene match. The chain's CDR3 is CASSQSPGLGDGEQFF. CDR3 in DNA: TGTGCCAGCAGCCAAAGCCCGGGACTAGGAGATGGAGAGCAGTTCTTC.

The chain links TRBV29-1 to TRBJ1-2, with unresolved D. Trimming cost V 5 bases and J 6 bases, with 10 bases left between them. This CDR3 has 11 residues. Germline values: CDR1 SQVTM, CDR2 ANQGSEA. Here the CDR3 reads CSVLRANGYTF. CDR3 nucleotide sequence: TGCAGCGTTCTCCGGGCCAATGGCTACACCTTC.